This T cell receptor (beta chain) is drawn from a study of T cells in Graves' hyperthyroidism and ophthalmopathy. Amplified TCR beta CDR3 regions derived from RNA transcripts. The TCR CDR3 was amplified in a first-round RT-PCR using the HTBI primer set. TCRdb re-derived calls from the multiplex PCR reads in MiXCR, one entry per CDR3 protein. The data contain around 690,000 distinct CDR3 sequences, around 15% of them seen just once; the ten biggest clones take up about 14%. Pregnant or lactating patients were excluded, as were those with uncontrolled infection or other autoimmune disease. Thyroid ultrasound and orbital computed tomography, with clinical symptoms and serum thyroxine and TRAb, informed diagnoses. This clonotype turned up a few times. No antigen is known for it. Overall study findings and caveats: The model anticipated ophthalmopathy a median around six months pre-onset.

CDR3 length: 16 amino acids. CDR1 and CDR2 (germline): SGHVS, FQNEAQ. With 1 base clipped from V and 5 bases from J, the junction kept 10 bases outside the gene matches. The sequence derives from a middle-aged man with Graves' hyperthyroidism. V is TRBV7-8 and J is TRBJ2-7; 8 bases fit TRBD2. Sample: blood. CDR3 DNA sequence: TGTGCCAGCAGCTTAGTGTTCCGCGGGAGGTTTAACGAGCAGTACTTC. Amino acid sequence: CASSLVFRGRFNEQYF.